The sample holds a few counts of the clone carrying this TCR beta chain. This specimen belongs to a study of blood T cell repertoires in COVID-19. Measured with immunoSEQ multiplex PCR; TCRdb has only the in-frame clones, and not every one. This sample yields 55,000 to 60,000 clones, of which about 70% are seen a single time; approximately 24% belongs to the top ten. The sample consisted of peripheral blood. The TCR sequence derives from a man aged 50-59 years with active or convalescent COVID-19.

The CDR3 DNA follows: TGTGCCAGCAGTTACGACCTGAGGGGCTACACCTTC. This translates into CASSYDLRGYTF. The chain combines TRBV6-5 with TRBJ1-2, with D unclear. This CDR3 comprises 12 residues. Germline V CDR1 and CDR2: MNHEY, SVGAGI. The ends were cut back, 2 bases at V and 8 bases at J, with 9 bases in the middle.